This TCR beta chain came from a study of Graves' ophthalmopathy and Graves' hyperthyroidism. Clinical symptoms and serum thyroxine were used for diagnosis; TRAb, thyroid ultrasound and orbital computed tomography were also relied on. Notes on the study in general: From stable hyperthyroidism, ophthalmopathy was separated by a 13-signature model with just under 90% sensitivity and around 80% specificity.

Concerning this clonotype: Its target is not known.

The V gene's germline CDR1 is SQVTM and CDR2 ANQGSEA. Trimming left V 4 bases short and J 8 bases short, with 23 bases between. The CDR3 is made up of 15 amino acids. Amplification of TCR beta CDR3 regions used RNA transcripts. HTBI primers served in a first-round RT-PCR, which a second-round multiplex PCR followed. Each CDR3 protein gets one entry after TCRdb re-called the multiplex PCR reads with MiXCR. The sample records around 520,000 distinct CDR3 sequences, less than 40% being singletons. Material for sequencing was peripheral blood or thyroid tissue (not recorded which). This TCR came from an adult man with Graves' hyperthyroidism. The chain has TRBV29-1 and TRBJ1-2; a possible D gene is TRBD1 (6 bases). DNA for the CDR3: TGCAGCGTTGCGTTTCGGGGCCAGGGGAAGGAGGGCTACACCTTC. Protein: CSVAFRGQGKEGYTF. Drawing the rest from reference TRBV29-1 and TRBJ1-2, the complete variable domain is SAVISQKPSRDICQRGTSLTIQCQVDSQVTMMFWYRQQPGQSLTLIATANQGSEATYESGFVIDKFPISRPNLTFSTLTVSNMSPEDSSIYLCSVAFRGQGKEGYTFGSGTRLTVV.